The 11 T cell receptor beta chains given below trace back to one sample, sequenced in a study of T cells after yellow fever vaccination. TCRdb re-derived calls from the 5' RACE reads in MiXCR, one entry per CDR3 protein. This table has over 300,000 distinct CDR3 sequences, 6.8% appearing once. The specimen comprised PBMCs, sampled more than 35 days after the first yellow fever vaccination. The receptors stem from a man aged 18 to 29 who received the YFV17D yellow fever vaccine.

This clonotype has ten or more counts. The rearrangement links TRBV4-3 to TRBJ2-5; perhaps D is TRBD1 or TRBD2 (5 bases each). The CDR3 runs to 15 residues. In germline, CDR1 is LGHNA, CDR2 YSLEER. Trimming removed 5 bases at V and 5 bases at J, with 18 bases between. The CDR3 sequence is CASSVRRGDGETQYF. The CDR3 nucleotides are TGCGCCAGCAGCGTAAGAAGAGGGGACGGGGAGACCCAGTACTTC.

The sample holds a few counts of this clonotype. This chain joins TRBV7-8 and TRBJ2-5; no clear D. This CDR3 is built from 15 residues. Trimming stripped 1 base from V and 2 bases from J, with 11 bases between. Germline CDR1 SGHVS, CDR2 FQNEAQ. DNA of the CDR3: TGTGCCAGCAGCTTAGGGGCCACCGGGCAAGAGACCCAGTACTTC. Translated: CASSLGATGQETQYF. Based on the CDR3 plus reference TRBV7-8 and TRBJ2-5, the full variable domain is GAGVSQSPRYKVAKRGQDVALRCDPISGHVSLFWYQQALGQGPEFLTYFQNEAQLDKSGLPSDRFFAERPEGSVSTLKIQRTQQEDSAVYLCASSLGATGQETQYFGPGTRLLVL.

In this sample, this clonotype turned up a few times. The V and J genes are TRBV28 and TRBJ2-2; TRBD1 aligns across 7 bases. Germline values: CDR1 MDHEN, CDR2 SYDVKM. J gave up 3 bases and V 5 bases, and 18 bases lay outside the gene matches. CDR3 length: 19 amino acids. The CDR3 region is CASSEIIPTGTAYTGELFF. In DNA form, the CDR3 reads TGTGCCAGCAGTGAAATAATTCCGACCGGGACAGCTTACACCGGGGAGCTGTTTTTT.

This clonotype came up a few times. CDR3 DNA sequence: TGCAGCGTTGACGGGACAGGGGGCCTTGATGAGGAAGAAAAACTGTTTTTT. Protein product: CSVDGTGGLDEEEKLFF. The chain recombines TRBV29-1 with TRBJ1-4; TRBD1 matches 12 bases. Trimming removed 3 bases from V and 8 bases from J; junction bases left unmatched: 13. The CDR3 is 17 amino acids. Germline CDR1 and CDR2: SQVTM and ANQGSEA.

The table lists this clonotype with many counts. The J gene is TRBJ2-5, the V gene TRBV12-3 or TRBV12-4; 7 bases agree with TRBD1. The CDR3 totals 13 residues. Trimming took 6 bases from V and 4 from J; bases not matched to a gene: 5. For the CDR3, the DNA is TGTGCCAGCAGCTACGGACAGGCAGAGACCCAGTACTTC. Translated: CASSYGQAETQYF.

The rearrangement joins TRBV20-1 to TRBJ2-1; unclear D gene. There are 14 residues in the CDR3. Germline loops: CDR1 DFQATT, CDR2 SNEGSKA (reference sequence). With 1 base removed from V and 7 bases from J, the gap between germline ends came to 14 bases. The CDR3 DNA sequence: TGCAGTGCTAGAGGAGAGGCTACGGTGAATGAGCAGTTCTTC. Protein product: CSARGEATVNEQFF.

This clonotype was counted between two and nine times. The gene calls are TRBV6-2 or TRBV6-3 and TRBJ1-2, with D uncertain. The V gene's germline CDR1 is MNHEY and CDR2 SVGEGT. This CDR3 spans 13 amino acids. Trimming stripped 6 bases from V and 5 bases from J, with 13 bases between. The CDR3 loop is CASRIRETYGYTF. In DNA, the CDR3 is TGTGCCAGCAGAATCCGGGAGACGTATGGCTACACCTTC.

This clonotype came up many times. This chain uses TRBV24-1 with TRBJ2-3; D might be TRBD1 or TRBD2, each matching 5 bases. Germline V lookup: CDR1 KGHDR, CDR2 SFDVKD. The CDR3 totals 15 residues. Trimming shortened V by 3 bases and J by 2 bases, and 11 bases separated the two germline ends. CDR3 sequence: CATSDPGTDTDTQYF. CDR3 DNA sequence: TGTGCCACCAGTGATCCCGGGACCGACACAGATACGCAGTATTTT.

This clonotype came up many times. The chain joins TRBV30 to TRBJ1-5; no clear D. CDR3 length equals 13 residues. V lost 2 bases, J lost 0 bases, and 5 bases lay in between. Per the germline V gene, CDR1 is GTSNPN and CDR2 is SVGIG (reference sequence). This CDR3 reads CAWSRDSNQPQHF. In DNA form, the CDR3 reads TGTGCCTGGAGTAGAGATAGCAATCAGCCCCAGCATTTT.

This clonotype showed up just a few times. The rearrangement links TRBV24-1 to TRBJ2-1; D is perhaps TRBD2 (5 bases). The CDR3 extends over 16 amino acids. Trimming left V 5 bases short and J 1 base short, with 14 bases between. In germline, CDR1 is KGHDR, CDR2 SFDVKD. Here the CDR3 DNA reads TGTGCCACCAGTGGTGGCGGGCGTGATTCCTACAATGAGCAGTTCTTC. It yields the protein CATSGGGRDSYNEQFF.

This clonotype was seen at least ten times. The J gene is TRBJ1-2, the V gene TRBV7-2; no firm D call. Germline CDR1 SGHTA, CDR2 FQGNSA. Deletions cut 0 bases from V and 4 bases from J, with 3 bases between. This CDR3 is 12 amino acids long. CDR3 in DNA: TGTGCCAGCAGCTTAGCGCTCTATGGCTACACCTTC. Encoded protein: CASSLALYGYTF.